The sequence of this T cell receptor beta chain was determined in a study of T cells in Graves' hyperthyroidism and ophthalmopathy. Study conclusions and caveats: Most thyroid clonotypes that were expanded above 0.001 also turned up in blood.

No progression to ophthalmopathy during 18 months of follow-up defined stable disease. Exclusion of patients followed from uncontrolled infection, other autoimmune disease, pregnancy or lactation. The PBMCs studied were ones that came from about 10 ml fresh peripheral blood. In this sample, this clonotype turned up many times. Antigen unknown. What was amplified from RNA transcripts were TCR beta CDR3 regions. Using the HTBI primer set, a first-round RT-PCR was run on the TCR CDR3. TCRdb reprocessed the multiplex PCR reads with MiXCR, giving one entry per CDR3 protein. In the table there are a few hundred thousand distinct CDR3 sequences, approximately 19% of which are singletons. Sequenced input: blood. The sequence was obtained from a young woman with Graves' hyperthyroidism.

CDR3 sequence: CASSFTGGWNQPQHF. The CDR3 region has the DNA TGTGCCAGCAGTTTTACAGGGGGATGGAATCAGCCCCAGCATTTT. V usage is TRBV12-3 or TRBV12-4 and J usage is TRBJ1-5, with TRBD1 identical over 8 bases. The V gene end was trimmed by 3 bases and the J gene end by 4 bases; junction bases not matched to a gene: 5. This CDR3 contains 15 residues.